Listed below are T cell receptor beta chains from one sample, sequenced in a study of blood T cell repertoires in COVID-19. Libraries were prepared by immunoSEQ multiplex PCR; TCRdb keeps only in-frame clonotypes and omits some of them. The sample has 87,000 or so clones; less than 95% are singletons. Sequences were obtained from peripheral blood. The receptor set was obtained from a young man with COVID-19, enrolled during active disease. CDR3s include the opening cysteine and the closing phenylalanine or tryptophan. D genes are given only for firm matches. Rows give clone size only sometimes, using once, few, many, or a class for an expanded clone.

>TRBJ2-5|TRBD2|TRBV6-1|.
CASSGPLTSGRGETQYF
TGTGCCAGCAGTGGCCCACTTACTAGCGGGAGGGGGGAGACCCAGTACTTC
>TRBJ1-6|.|TRBV6-1|.
CASSELQENSPLHF
TGTGCCAGCAGTGAATTACAGGAGAATTCACCCCTCCACTTT
>TRBJ2-5|.|TRBV28|.
CASSLGPGQETQYF
TGTGCCAGCAGTTTAGGCCCAGGGCAAGAGACCCAGTACTTC
>TRBJ2-1|TRBD2|TRBV11-2|.
CASSLAWTSGYNEQFF
TGTGCCAGCAGCTTAGCGTGGACTAGCGGCTACAATGAGCAGTTCTTC
>TRBJ2-7|TRBD2|TRBV27|few
CASSPGLAGYEQYF
TGTGCCAGCAGTCCGGGACTAGCTGGCTACGAGCAGTACTTC
>TRBJ2-1|TRBD1|TRBV3-1/TRBV3-2|.
CASSHGPGQGSYNEQFF
TGTGCCAGCAGCCACGGCCCGGGACAGGGTTCATACAATGAGCAGTTCTTC
>TRBJ2-7|TRBD1|TRBV24-1|.
CATSDPGTGNSYEQYF
TGTGCCACCAGTGATCCCGGGACAGGTAACTCCTACGAGCAGTACTTC
>TRBJ2-3|.|TRBV7-2|.
CASSFRAAGTDTQYF
TGTGCCAGCAGCTTTCGAGCGGCGGGCACAGATACGCAGTATTTT
>TRBJ2-2|TRBD2|TRBV4-3|.
CASSQAPPLLAGGITGELFF
TGCGCCAGCAGCCAAGCCCCCCCCCTACTAGCGGGAGGGATAACCGGGGAGCTGTTTTTT
>TRBJ2-7|TRBD1|TRBV28|.
CASSPSMTGEAREQYF
TGTGCCAGCAGCCCCTCTATGACAGGGGAGGCTAGGGAGCAGTACTTC
>TRBJ2-7|TRBD1|TRBV7-6|once
CASSPPGQGDEQYF
TGTGCCAGCAGCCCACCGGGACAGGGTGACGAGCAGTACTTC
>TRBJ2-7|TRBD1|TRBV27|.
CASSPGQGYEQYF
TGTGCCAGCAGTCCGGGACAGGGCTACGAGCAGTACTTC
>TRBJ1-3|.|TRBV9|.
CASAESGIQRYGNTIYF
TGTGCCAGCGCAGAATCAGGGATTCAGCGCTACGGAAACACCATATATTTT
>TRBJ2-2|TRBD2|TRBV7-9|few
CASSSTGTSGMANTGELFF
TGTGCCAGCAGCTCCACCGGGACTAGCGGGATGGCGAACACCGGGGAGCTGTTTTTT
>TRBJ2-7|TRBD2|TRBV19|.
CASSIRASGSYEQYF
TGTGCCAGTAGTATAAGGGCTAGCGGGAGCTACGAGCAGTACTTC
>TRBJ1-2|TRBD1|TRBV18|.
CASSQFGQEEDGYTF
TGTGCCAGCTCACAATTTGGACAGGAGGAAGATGGCTACACCTTC
>TRBJ2-7|TRBD2|TRBV13|.
CASSYGTSGRSEQYF
TGTGCCAGCAGCTACGGGACTAGCGGGAGATCGGAGCAGTACTTC
>TRBJ1-1|.|TRBV20-1|.
CSAPADTEAFF
TGCAGTGCTCCCGCAGACACTGAAGCTTTCTTT
>TRBJ2-7|TRBD2|TRBV14|.
CASSRAAGELYEQYF
TGTGCCAGCAGCCGCGCAGCGGGAGAACTGTACGAGCAGTACTTC
>TRBJ2-2|TRBD2|TRBV11-2|.
CASSFKIHLAGNTGELFF
TGTGCCAGCAGCTTCAAAATCCACCTAGCGGGTAACACCGGGGAGCTGTTTTTT
>TRBJ2-1|.|TRBV4-2|.
CASSQALARDYNEQFF
TGTGCCAGCAGCCAAGCCCTAGCGAGAGACTACAATGAGCAGTTCTTC
>TRBJ1-5|TRBD1|TRBV9|.
CASSVGDRGNQPQHF
TGTGCCAGCAGCGTAGGGGACAGGGGAAATCAGCCCCAGCATTTT
>TRBJ2-7|.|TRBV7-9|.
CASSLGSQGSGEQYF
TGTGCCAGCAGCTTAGGAAGTCAGGGGTCGGGCGAGCAGTACTTC
>TRBJ2-3|TRBD1|TRBV2|once
CATETGDGTDTQYF
TGTGCCACCGAGACAGGGGACGGCACAGATACGCAGTATTTT
>TRBJ2-1|.|TRBV19|.
CASSIYGNEQFF
TGTGCCAGTAGTATCTACGGTAATGAGCAGTTCTTC
>TRBJ1-1|.|TRBV9|.
CASSAGEGWATEAFF
TGTGCCAGCAGCGCGGGGGAGGGATGGGCCACTGAAGCTTTCTTT
>TRBJ2-3|TRBD2|TRBV6-2/TRBV6-3|once
CASSYSGSSTDTQYF
TGTGCCAGCAGTTATAGCGGGAGTTCCACAGATACGCAGTATTTT
>TRBJ2-6|TRBD1|TRBV6-4|few
CASSGTGGAGANVLTF
TGTGCCAGCAGTGGGACAGGGGGCGCTGGGGCCAACGTCCTGACTTTC
>TRBJ2-3|TRBD2|TRBV27|.
CASSLWTSVSTDTQYF
TGTGCCAGCAGTTTATGGACTAGCGTCAGCACAGATACGCAGTATTTT
>TRBJ1-4|.|TRBV2|.
CASSEGGYGKGEKLFF
TGTGCCAGCAGTGAAGGAGGGTACGGGAAAGGGGAAAAACTGTTTTTT
>TRBJ2-5|.|TRBV28|.
CASSLPGVPETQYF
TGTGCCAGCAGTTTACCGGGAGTTCCGGAGACCCAGTACTTC
>TRBJ1-1|TRBD1|TRBV5-5|once
CASSFFGFNQGGLNTEAFF
TGTGCCAGCAGCTTTTTCGGATTCAATCAGGGGGGCTTGAACACTGAAGCTTTCTTT
>TRBJ2-1|.|TRBV7-9|few
CASSQIKDALGDEQFF
TGTGCCAGCAGCCAGATTAAAGACGCTCTGGGCGATGAGCAGTTCTTC
>TRBJ2-7|TRBD1|TRBV9|.
CASSPNPGQGNEQYF
TGTGCCAGCAGCCCTAACCCGGGACAGGGAAACGAGCAGTACTTC
>TRBJ2-7|.|TRBV11-2|.
CASSLVPGTHSTYEQYF
TGTGCCAGCAGCTTAGTCCCCGGGACACATTCGACCTACGAGCAGTACTTC
>TRBJ1-5|.|TRBV24-1|.
CATSDRRDNQPQHF
TGTGCCACCAGTGATCGGAGGGACAATCAGCCCCAGCATTTT
>TRBJ2-7|.|TRBV7-6|.
CASSLGEEQYF
TGTGCCAGCAGCTTAGGAGAAGAGCAGTACTTC
>TRBJ2-3|TRBD2|TRBV7-2|.
CASSPTSGSTDTQYF
TGTGCCAGCAGCCCGACTAGCGGGAGCACAGATACGCAGTATTTT
>TRBJ2-7|.|TRBV27|.
CASSFGIASSYEQYF
TGTGCCAGCAGTTTCGGAATAGCTTCGTCCTACGAGCAGTACTTC
>TRBJ1-5|.|TRBV27|.
CASSPFGGIDQPQHF
TGTGCCAGCAGTCCCTTTGGAGGAATCGATCAGCCCCAGCATTTT